Shown below are 3 T cell receptor beta chains from a single sample sequenced in a study of CD8 T cells in Susac syndrome. cDNA came from around 0.5 to 1 ug RNA primed by random hexamers. TCRdb passed the immunoSEQ multiplex PCR reads through MiXCR, listing each CDR3 protein once. The sample lists about 160,000 distinct CDR3 sequences, approximately 94% seen once, with about 0.094% in the top ten. The material sequenced was CD4+ T cells from PBMCs. The receptors were gathered from a human donor with multiple sclerosis.

The chain employs TRBV7-2 and TRBJ2-1, with 7 bases matching TRBD2. With 5 bases clipped from V and 5 bases from J, the junction kept 9 bases outside the gene matches. The CDR3 is 15 residues long. Germline V lookup: CDR1 SGHTA, CDR2 FQGNSA. DNA of the CDR3: TGTGCCAGCAGCCCGCAACCGGGACTACACAATGAGCAGTTCTTC. Translation gives CASSPQPGLHNEQFF.

The chain has TRBV3-1 and TRBJ2-1, with 10 bases that match TRBD2. Looked up from germline, CDR1 is LGHDT and CDR2 is YNNKEL (reference sequence). The CDR3 runs to 16 residues. V was pared by 4 bases and J by 7 bases, with 10 bases of the junction left unmatched. The CDR3 loop is CASSLRTSGGRNEQFF. The CDR3 DNA reads as TGTGCCAGCAGCCTCAGGACTAGCGGAGGACGAAATGAGCAGTTCTTC.

In nucleotides, the CDR3 is TGTGCCAGCTCACACTCGCAAACAGGGAACAATCAGCCCCAGCATTTT. This encodes CASSHSQTGNNQPQHF. The chain employs TRBV18 and TRBJ1-5; maybe TRBD1 (6 bases). Germline values: CDR1 KGHSH, CDR2 LQKENI. The CDR3 totals 16 residues. Trimming cost V 4 bases and J 3 bases, with 16 bases left between them.